This is a list of T cell receptor beta chains from one sample in a study of tumor T cells in aggressive B-cell lymphoma. Libraries were prepared by immunoSEQ multiplex PCR; TCRdb keeps only in-frame clonotypes and omits some of them. The table includes fewer than 6,000 clones, about 90% detected once. Specimen: tumor tissue. Source of these receptors: an adult with diffuse large B cell lymphoma. CDR3s include the opening cysteine and the closing phenylalanine or tryptophan. A D gene is named only where the DNA matches it firmly.

CDR3 | DNA | D | J | V
CASSLEVQGNTGELFF | TGTGCCAGCAGCTTAGAGGTACAGGGAAACACCGGGGAGCTGTTTTTT | NA | TRBJ2-2 | TRBV7-6
CASRRGHSNTGELFF | TGTGCCAGCAGACGGGGACACTCGAACACCGGGGAGCTGTTTTTT | NA | TRBJ2-2 | TRBV27
CASSGLNEKLFF | TGTGCCAGCAGCGGACTAAATGAAAAACTGTTTTTT | NA | TRBJ1-4 | TRBV2
CASSQDMGQASTDTQYF | TGTGCCAGCAGCCAAGATATGGGACAGGCTAGCACAGATACGCAGTATTTT | TRBD1 | TRBJ2-3 | TRBV4-2
CASSGTQAGWIGTDTQYF | TGTGCCAGCAGCGGAACCCAAGCAGGGTGGATAGGCACAGATACGCAGTATTTT | NA | TRBJ2-3 | TRBV5-4
CASSPGTGGPDTQYF | TGTGCCAGCTCTCCCGGGACAGGGGGACCAGATACGCAGTATTTT | TRBD1 | TRBJ2-3 | TRBV18
CAISDRTSGYQIFSYEQYF | TGTGCCATCAGTGACCGTACTAGCGGGTATCAGATCTTCTCCTACGAGCAGTACTTC | TRBD2 | TRBJ2-7 | TRBV10-3
CATSRGDREYEQYF | TGTGCCACCAGCAGAGGGGACAGGGAATACGAGCAGTACTTC | TRBD1 | TRBJ2-7 | TRBV15
CASSTRDRVRFDNEQFF | TGTGCCAGCAGCACCCGGGACAGGGTTCGGTTCGACAATGAGCAGTTCTTC | TRBD1 | TRBJ2-1 | TRBV7-9
CASTTTQETQYF | TGTGCCAGCACAACTACACAAGAGACCCAGTACTTC | NA | TRBJ2-5 | TRBV2